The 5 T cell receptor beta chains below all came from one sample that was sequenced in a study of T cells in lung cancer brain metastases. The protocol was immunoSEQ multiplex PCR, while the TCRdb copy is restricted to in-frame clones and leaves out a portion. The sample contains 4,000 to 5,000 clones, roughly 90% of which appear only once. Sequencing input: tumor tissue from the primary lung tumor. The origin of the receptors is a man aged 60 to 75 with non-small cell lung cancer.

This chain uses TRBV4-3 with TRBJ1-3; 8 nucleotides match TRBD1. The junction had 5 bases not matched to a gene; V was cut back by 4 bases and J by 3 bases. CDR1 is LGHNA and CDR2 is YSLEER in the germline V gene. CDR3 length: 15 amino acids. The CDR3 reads CASSPDRGVGNTIYF. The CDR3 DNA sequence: TGCGCCAGCAGCCCAGACAGGGGAGTTGGAAACACCATATATTTT.

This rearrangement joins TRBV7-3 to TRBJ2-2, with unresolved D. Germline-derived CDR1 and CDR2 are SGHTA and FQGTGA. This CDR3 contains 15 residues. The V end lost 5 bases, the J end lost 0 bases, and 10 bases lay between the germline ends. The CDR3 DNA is TGTGCCAGCAGCCAGGATGGCCCGAACACCGGGGAGCTGTTTTTT. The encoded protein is CASSQDGPNTGELFF.

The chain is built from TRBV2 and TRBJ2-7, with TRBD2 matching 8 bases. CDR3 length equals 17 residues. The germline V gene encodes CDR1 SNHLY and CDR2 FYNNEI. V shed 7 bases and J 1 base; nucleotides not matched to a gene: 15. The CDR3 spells CASNPFGLAQGSYEQYF. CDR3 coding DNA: TGTGCCAGCAACCCATTTGGACTAGCCCAAGGTTCCTACGAGCAGTACTTC. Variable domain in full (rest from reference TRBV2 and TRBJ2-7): EPEVTQTPSHQVTQMGQEVILRCVPISNHLYFYWYRQILGQKVEFLVSFYNNEISEKSEIFDDQFSVERPDGSNFTLKIRSTKLEDSAMYFCASNPFGLAQGSYEQYFGPGTRLTVT.

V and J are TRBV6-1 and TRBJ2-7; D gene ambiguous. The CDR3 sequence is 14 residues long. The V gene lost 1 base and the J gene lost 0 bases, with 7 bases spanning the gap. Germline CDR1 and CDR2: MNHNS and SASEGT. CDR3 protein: CASSEGPVSYEQYF. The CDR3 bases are TGTGCCAGCAGTGAAGGGCCGGTCTCCTACGAGCAGTACTTC.

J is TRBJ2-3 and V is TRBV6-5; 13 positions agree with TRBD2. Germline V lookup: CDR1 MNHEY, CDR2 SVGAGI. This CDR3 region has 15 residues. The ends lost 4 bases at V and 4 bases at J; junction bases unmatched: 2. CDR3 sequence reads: CASSFTSGGADTQYF. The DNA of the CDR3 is TGTGCCAGCAGTTTTACTAGCGGGGGGGCAGATACGCAGTATTTT.